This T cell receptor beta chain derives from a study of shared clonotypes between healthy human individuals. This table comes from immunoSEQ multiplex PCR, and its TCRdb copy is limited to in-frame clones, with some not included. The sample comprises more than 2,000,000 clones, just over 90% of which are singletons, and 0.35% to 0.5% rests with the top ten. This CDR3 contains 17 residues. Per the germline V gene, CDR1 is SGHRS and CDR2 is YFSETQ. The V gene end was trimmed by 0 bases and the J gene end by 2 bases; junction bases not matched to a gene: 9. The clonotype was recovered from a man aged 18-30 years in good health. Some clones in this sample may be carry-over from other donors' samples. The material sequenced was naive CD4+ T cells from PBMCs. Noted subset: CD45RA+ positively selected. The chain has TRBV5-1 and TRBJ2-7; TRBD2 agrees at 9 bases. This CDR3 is CASSLVREAGGPYEQYF. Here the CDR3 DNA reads TGCGCCAGCAGCTTGGTTAGGGAGGCGGGAGGGCCCTACGAGCAGTACTTC.